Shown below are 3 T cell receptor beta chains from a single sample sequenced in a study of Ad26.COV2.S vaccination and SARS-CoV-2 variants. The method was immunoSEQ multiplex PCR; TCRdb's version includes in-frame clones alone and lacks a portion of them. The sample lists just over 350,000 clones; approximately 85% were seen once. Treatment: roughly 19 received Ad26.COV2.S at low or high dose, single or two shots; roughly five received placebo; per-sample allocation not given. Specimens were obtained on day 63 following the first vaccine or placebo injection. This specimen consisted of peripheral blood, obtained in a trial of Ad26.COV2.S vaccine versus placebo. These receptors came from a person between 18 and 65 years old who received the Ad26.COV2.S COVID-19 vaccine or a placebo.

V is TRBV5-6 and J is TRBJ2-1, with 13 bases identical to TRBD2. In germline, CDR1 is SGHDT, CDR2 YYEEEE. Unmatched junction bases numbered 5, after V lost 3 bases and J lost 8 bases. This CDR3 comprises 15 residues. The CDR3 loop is CASSWGTSGIYEQFF. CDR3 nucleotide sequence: TGTGCCAGCAGCTGGGGGACTAGCGGGATCTATGAGCAGTTCTTC.

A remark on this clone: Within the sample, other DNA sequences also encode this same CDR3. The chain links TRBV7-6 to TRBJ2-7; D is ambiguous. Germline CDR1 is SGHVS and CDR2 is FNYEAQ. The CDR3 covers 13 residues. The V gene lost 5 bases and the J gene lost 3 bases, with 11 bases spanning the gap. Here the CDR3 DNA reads TGTGCCAGCAGCCCCGGGCCTAACTACGAGCAGTACTTC. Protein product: CASSPGPNYEQYF.

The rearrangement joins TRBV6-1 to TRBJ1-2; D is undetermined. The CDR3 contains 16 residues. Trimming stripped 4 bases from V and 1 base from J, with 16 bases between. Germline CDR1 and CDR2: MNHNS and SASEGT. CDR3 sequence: CASSVPRAEYNYGYTF. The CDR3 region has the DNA TGTGCCAGCAGTGTACCTCGGGCTGAGTATAACTATGGCTACACCTTC.